This TCR beta chain appears in the sequencing data of a study of shared clonotypes between healthy human individuals. Germline V gene data show CDR1 as LGHNA and CDR2 as YSLEER. Trimming shortened V by 0 bases and J by 5 bases, and 10 bases separated the two germline ends. The CDR3 contains 14 residues. A CD45RA+ naive subset and a CD45RA-negative memory subset were split from CD4+ cells. Clones were read by immunoSEQ multiplex PCR, and TCRdb kept only the in-frame ones, dropping some. The sample holds roughly 1,600,000 clones, approximately 98.5% seen once. V usage is TRBV4-3 and J usage is TRBJ2-5; D is ambiguous. The sequenced sample consisted of naive CD4+ T cells sorted from blood. Sample subset: CD45RA+ positively selected. This receptor was identified in a man between 25 and 39 years old in good health. The CDR3 loop is CASSQDARRETQYF. The CDR3 bases are TGCGCCAGCAGCCAAGATGCCAGACGGGAGACCCAGTACTTC.